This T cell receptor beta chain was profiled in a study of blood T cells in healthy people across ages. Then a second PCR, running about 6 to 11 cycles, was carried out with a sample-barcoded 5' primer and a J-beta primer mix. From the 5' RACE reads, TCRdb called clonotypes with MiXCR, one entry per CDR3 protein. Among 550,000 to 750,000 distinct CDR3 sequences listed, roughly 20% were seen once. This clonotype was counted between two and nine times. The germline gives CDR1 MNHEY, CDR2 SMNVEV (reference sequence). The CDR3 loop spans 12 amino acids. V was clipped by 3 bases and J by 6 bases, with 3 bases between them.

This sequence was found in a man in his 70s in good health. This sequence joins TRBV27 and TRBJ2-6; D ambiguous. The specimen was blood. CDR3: CASSFKANVLTF. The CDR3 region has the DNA TGTGCCAGCAGTTTTAAGGCCAACGTCCTGACTTTC.